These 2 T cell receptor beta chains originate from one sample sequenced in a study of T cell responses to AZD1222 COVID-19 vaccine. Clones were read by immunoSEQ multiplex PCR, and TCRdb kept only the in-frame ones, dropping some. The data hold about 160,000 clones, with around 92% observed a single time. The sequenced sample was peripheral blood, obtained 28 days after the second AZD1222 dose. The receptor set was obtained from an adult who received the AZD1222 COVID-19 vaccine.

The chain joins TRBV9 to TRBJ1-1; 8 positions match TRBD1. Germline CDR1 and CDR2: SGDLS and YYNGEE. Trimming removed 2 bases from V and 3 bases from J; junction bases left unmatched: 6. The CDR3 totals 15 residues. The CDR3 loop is CASSVGQGLDTEAFF. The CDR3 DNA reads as TGTGCCAGCAGCGTCGGACAGGGCTTGGACACTGAAGCTTTCTTT.

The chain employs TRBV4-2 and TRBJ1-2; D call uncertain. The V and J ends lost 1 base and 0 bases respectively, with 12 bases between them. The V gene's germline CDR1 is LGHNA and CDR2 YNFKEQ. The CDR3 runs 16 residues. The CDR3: CASSQVLSGPNYGYTF. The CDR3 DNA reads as TGTGCCAGCAGCCAAGTCTTGTCCGGTCCTAACTATGGCTACACCTTC.